This T cell receptor (beta chain) derives from a study of response to subunit inactivated influenza vaccine. TCRdb recomputed calls from the RT-PCR reads with MiXCR, one row per CDR3 protein. The table shows hundreds of thousands of distinct CDR3 sequences, with under 20% occurring only once. CDR3 length: 15 amino acids. Germline loops: CDR1 MDHEN, CDR2 SYDVKM. V was shortened by 5 bases and J by 4 bases, with 16 bases between the two germline ends. This sequence joins TRBV28 and TRBJ2-3; D gene unclear. The sequences come from PBMCs from blood, collected about 5 days after vaccination. The source of this sequence is a man aged 45 to 65 who received an inactivated influenza vaccine. CDR3 region: CASSLGIGESDTQYF. CDR3 DNA: TGTGCCAGCAGTCTTGGGATCGGAGAGTCAGATACGCAGTATTTT.